The 13 T cell receptor beta chains given below trace back to one sample, sequenced in a study of Ad26.COV2.S vaccination and SARS-CoV-2 variants. Described treatment: roughly 18 received Ad26.COV2.S at low or high dose, single or two shots; about five received placebo; per-sample allocation not given. Samples were taken on day 63 after the first vaccine or placebo injection. Sequencing used immunoSEQ multiplex PCR; TCRdb keeps in-frame clones, though not all of them. The sample holds around 450,000 clones, around nine tenths seen once. The source material was peripheral blood, sampled in a trial of Ad26.COV2.S vaccine versus placebo. These receptors all stem from a person aged 18-60 years who received the Ad26.COV2.S COVID-19 vaccine or a placebo.

The CDR3 here is CASSLDPNNEQFF. For the CDR3, the DNA is TGTGCCAGCAGCTTAGACCCTAACAATGAGCAGTTCTTC. The chain couples TRBV7-3 to TRBJ2-1, with D unclear. V lost 2 bases and J lost 5, with 7 bases in between. The CDR3 is made up of 13 amino acids. The V gene's germline CDR1 is SGHTA and CDR2 FQGTGA.

This clone came up once. The chain uses TRBV4-1 and TRBJ2-7; tentatively, D is TRBD2 (6 bases). Between the trimmed V and J ends, which lost 6 bases and 5 bases, there was a span of 14 bases. Germline assignment: CDR1 MGHRA and CDR2 YSYEKL. The CDR3 sequence is 13 residues long. The CDR3 is CASSRLVENEQYF. The CDR3 DNA is TGCGCCAGCAGTCGACTAGTTGAAAACGAGCAGTACTTC.

The rearrangement joins TRBV30 to TRBJ1-4; D is perhaps TRBD1 (5 bases). Trimming took off 2 bases at V and 4 bases at J, with 11 bases between the two ends. The germline CDR1 and CDR2 sequences are GTSNPN and SVGIG (reference sequence). CDR3 size: 14 residues. CDR3 sequence (DNA): TGTGCCTGGAGTCCCGGGACTTTTAATGAAAAACTGTTTTTT. This sequence encodes CAWSPGTFNEKLFF.

V is TRBV5-6 and J is TRBJ1-5, with unresolved D. Germline CDR1 is SGHDT and CDR2 is YYEEEE. V shed 3 bases and J shed 0 bases, with 13 bases lying between them. The CDR3 extends over 16 amino acids. CDR3 sequence reads: CASSSLSLDSNQPQHF. The CDR3 DNA reads as TGTGCCAGCAGCTCCCTATCCTTGGATAGCAATCAGCCCCAGCATTTT.

V gene TRBV2 combines with J gene TRBJ1-4; a possible D gene is TRBD1 (6 bases). V lost 5 bases and J lost 6, with 13 bases in between. The germline CDR1 and CDR2 sequences are SNHLY and FYNNEI. The CDR3 totals 14 residues. The CDR3 reads CASSLQGGDEKLFF. For the CDR3, the DNA is TGTGCCAGCAGTTTACAGGGCGGGGATGAAAAACTGTTTTTT. Variable domain in full (rest from reference TRBV2 and TRBJ1-4): EPEVTQTPSHQVTQMGQEVILRCVPISNHLYFYWYRQILGQKVEFLVSFYNNEISEKSEIFDDQFSVERPDGSNFTLKIRSTKLEDSAMYFCASSLQGGDEKLFFGSGTQLSVL.

V gene TRBV25-1 combines with J gene TRBJ1-2, with 7 bases fitting TRBD1. The CDR3 covers 14 residues. With 2 bases clipped from V and 4 bases from J, the junction kept 4 bases outside the gene matches. Germline assignment: CDR1 MGHDK and CDR2 SYGVNS. The CDR3 loop reads CASSETDRFYGYTF. In DNA, the CDR3 is TGTGCCAGCAGTGAAACGGACAGGTTCTATGGCTACACCTTC.

This sequence joins TRBV19 and TRBJ1-5, with 7 bases lining up with TRBD1. Germline V CDR1 and CDR2: LNHDA, SQIVND (reference sequence). With V trimmed by 3 bases and J by 6 bases, 5 bases remained unmatched. The CDR3 sequence is 14 residues long. The CDR3 spells CASSIGAGGQPQHF. The CDR3 nucleotides read TGTGCCAGTAGTATCGGGGCAGGGGGTCAGCCCCAGCATTTT.

The J gene is TRBJ2-7, the V gene TRBV30; the match to TRBD1 covers 7 bases. The CDR3 is 12 amino acids. The ends lost 3 bases at V and 5 bases at J; junction bases unmatched: 4. Per germline, CDR1 GTSNPN and CDR2 SVGIG (reference sequence). The CDR3 region has the DNA TGTGCCTGGAGCGGCAGGGGGAACGAGCAGTACTTC. Translation gives CAWSGRGNEQYF.

The rearrangement joins TRBV14 to TRBJ2-1; 9 bases agree with TRBD2. Germline V gene data show CDR1 as SGHDN and CDR2 as FVKESK. The CDR3 sequence is 20 residues long. V dropped 0 bases and J dropped 4; count of bases not matched to a gene: 16. This CDR3 is CASSQDLELAGGDSYNEQFF. CDR3 coding DNA: TGTGCCAGCAGCCAAGACCTGGAATTGGCGGGGGGGGATTCTTACAATGAGCAGTTCTTC.

This clone was picked up one time. V gene TRBV5-6 combines with J gene TRBJ2-7; D is possibly TRBD1 (6 bases). V was cut by 4 bases and J by 6 bases, with 8 bases left in between. Looked up from germline, CDR1 is SGHDT and CDR2 is YYEEEE. The length of the CDR3 is 11 residues. This CDR3 is CASSGRGEQYF. CDR3 nucleotide sequence: TGTGCCAGCAGCGGCAGGGGCGAGCAGTACTTC.

The rearrangement uses TRBV28 and TRBJ1-1; possible D gene TRBD1, 5 bases. The CDR3 extends over 13 amino acids. The V and J ends lost 6 bases and 5 bases respectively, with 13 bases between them. The germline V gene has CDR1 MDHEN and CDR2 SYDVKM. The CDR3 here is CASREGPSTEAFF. The DNA for the CDR3 is TGTGCCAGCAGGGAGGGACCGTCGACTGAAGCTTTCTTT.

CDR3 sequence: CASSLWEGRGSSGNTIYF. CDR3 DNA: TGTGCCAGCAGTTTATGGGAGGGTCGGGGAAGCTCTGGAAACACCATATATTTT. The rearrangement uses TRBV28 and TRBJ1-3; D is unclear. Trimming took 0 bases from V and 0 from J, leaving 15 bases between them. The germline CDR1 and CDR2 sequences are MDHEN and SYDVKM. The CDR3 extends over 18 amino acids. The whole variable domain, filled in from reference TRBV28 and TRBJ1-3, reads DVKVTQSSRYLVKRTGEKVFLECVQDMDHENMFWYRQDPGLGLRLIYFSYDVKMKEKGDIPEGYSVSREKKERFSLILESASTNQTSMYLCASSLWEGRGSSGNTIYFGEGSWLTVV.

The rearrangement links TRBV19 to TRBJ1-2, with D unresolved. Germline CDR1 and CDR2: LNHDA and SQIVND (reference sequence). The ends were cut back, 7 bases at V and 4 bases at J, with 10 bases in the middle. The CDR3 length is 12 residues. The CDR3: CASINGVYGYTF. DNA for the CDR3: TGTGCCAGTATTAACGGGGTCTATGGCTACACCTTC.